The next 17 T cell receptor beta chains were all read from a single sample in a study of T cell responses to AZD1222 COVID-19 vaccine (dated by TCRdb to about 2021). Libraries were built with the immunoSEQ multiplex PCR assay. This is the immuneACCESS table as TCRdb keeps it, with only in-frame sequences that have V and J called. A part of the clones is gone; compared with another copy, unresolved V genes explain less than half, and the rest is unexplained. In this sample the table shows over 150,000 clones, 80% to 95% of which occur a single time. The ten largest clones add up to more than 0.8% of the sample. Interpreted using the paper, the time point label stands for: about 28 days (+/-7) after the second vaccine dose. Here the sequenced sample was peripheral blood, taken 28 days after the second AZD1222 dose. All receptors come from an adult who received the AZD1222 COVID-19 vaccine.

V gene TRBV9 combines with J gene TRBJ1-1; D is undetermined. The CDR3 covers 14 residues. CDR1 SGDLS and CDR2 YYNGEE come from the germline V gene. V lost 0 bases to trimming and J lost 4 bases, with 10 bases between them. DNA of the CDR3: TGTGCCAGCAGCGTAGGCCAGCTATTCACTGAAGCTTTCTTT. Amino acids: CASSVGQLFTEAFF.

This chain links TRBV7-2 with TRBJ1-1; 7 nucleotides line up with TRBD1. The CDR3 is made up of 15 amino acids. CDR1 is SGHTA and CDR2 is FQGNSA in the germline V gene. V lost 5 bases and J lost 0; bases outside the gene matches: 6. CDR3 protein: CASSQGGTMNTEAFF. DNA for the CDR3: TGTGCCAGCAGCCAGGGGGGGACAATGAACACTGAAGCTTTCTTT.

J is TRBJ1-1 and V is TRBV19; D remains ambiguous. The CDR3 has 13 amino acids. Germline values: CDR1 LNHDA, CDR2 SQIVND (reference sequence). With 4 bases removed from V and 10 bases from J, the gap between germline ends came to 16 bases. CDR3 protein: CASSKDGGNVAFF. CDR3 DNA: TGTGCCAGTAGTAAGGACGGCGGGAATGTAGCTTTCTTT. Together with reference TRBV19 and TRBJ1-1, the CDR3 gives the full variable domain: DGGITQSPKYLFRKEGQNVTLSCEQNLNHDAMYWYRQDPGQGLRLIYYSQIVNDFQKGDIAEGYSVSREKKESFPLTVTSAQKNPTAFYLCASSKDGGNVAFFGQGTRLTVV.

The chain employs TRBV28 and TRBJ1-2; 8 bases match TRBD1. There are 13 residues in the CDR3. V lost 6 bases, J lost 7 bases, and 7 bases stayed unmatched. The germline gives CDR1 MDHEN, CDR2 SYDVKM. This CDR3 reads CASSQTGVGGYTF. CDR3 nucleotides: TGTGCCAGCAGCCAGACAGGGGTTGGTGGCTACACCTTC.

The rearrangement links TRBV28 to TRBJ1-3; D remains ambiguous. V lost 4 bases and J lost 7, with 11 bases in between. Germline V gene sequence: CDR1 MDHEN, CDR2 SYDVKM. The CDR3 spans 13 residues. This CDR3 reads CASSYGMRNTIYF. The CDR3 nucleotides are TGTGCCAGCAGTTACGGCATGCGTAACACCATATATTTT.

The genes are TRBV11-3 and TRBJ1-1; the D gene is possibly TRBD1 (5 bases). CDR1 and CDR2 from the germline V gene are SGHNT and YENEEA. The length of the CDR3 is 13 residues. Trimming removed 8 bases at V and 0 bases at J, with 10 bases between. The CDR3 sequence is CASGRGMNTEAFF. The CDR3 region has the DNA TGTGCCAGCGGAAGGGGCATGAACACTGAAGCTTTCTTT.

V and J are TRBV5-1 and TRBJ2-7; 8 bases map to TRBD2. The CDR3 covers 13 residues. V shed 6 bases, J shed 6 bases, and the junction held 8 bases outside the gene matches. Germline V gene data show CDR1 as SGHRS and CDR2 as YFSETQ. DNA of the CDR3: TGCGCCAGCAATCCGGGGGGGCTTCTCGAGCAGTACTTC. This codes for CASNPGGLLEQYF.

CDR3 DNA: TGTGCCAGCAGCTTTCAGTTAGCGGGGGGTTTGGAGACCCAGTACTTC. Translated, it gives CASSFQLAGGLETQYF. The V call is TRBV7-3, the J call TRBJ2-5; 10 bases agree with TRBD2. There are 16 residues in the CDR3. Looked up from germline, CDR1 is SGHTA and CDR2 is FQGTGA. Trimming cost V 3 bases and J 5 bases; bases outside gene matches: 9.

The gene calls are TRBV27 and TRBJ1-3, with unresolved D. The germline CDR1 and CDR2 sequences are MNHEY and SMNVEV (reference sequence). This CDR3 has 13 amino acids. Trimming pared 6 bases from V and 9 bases from J, leaving 15 bases between. This CDR3 is CASSPTALGTIYF. In DNA, the CDR3 is TGTGCCAGCAGCCCCACAGCGTTGGGCACCATATATTTT.

This chain connects TRBV12-3 or TRBV12-4 to TRBJ1-5; possible D gene TRBD1, 5 bases. The CDR3 extends over 13 amino acids. V lost 2 bases and J 7 bases, leaving 9 bases between the germline ends. CDR3 amino acids: CASSLQGGQPQHF. For the CDR3, the DNA is TGTGCCAGCAGTTTACAGGGTGGACAGCCCCAGCATTTT.

This chain joins TRBV5-1 and TRBJ2-1, with 13 bases aligning to TRBD2. The ends lost 0 bases at V and 3 bases at J; junction bases unmatched: 0. This CDR3 comprises 16 residues. Germline V gene lookup returns CDR1 SGHRS and CDR2 YFSETQ. CDR3 protein: CASSLGTSGGYNEQFF. The CDR3 DNA reads as TGCGCCAGCAGCTTGGGGACTAGCGGGGGCTACAATGAGCAGTTCTTC.

The J gene is TRBJ2-6, the V gene TRBV5-1; D remains ambiguous. Germline V lookup: CDR1 SGHRS, CDR2 YFSETQ. Trimming stripped 4 bases from V and 1 base from J, with 15 bases between. There are 17 residues in the CDR3. CDR3 in DNA: TGCGCCAGCAGCCCGTCGTCCCCTACATCTGGGGCCAACGTCCTGACTTTC. It codes for CASSPSSPTSGANVLTF.

CDR3 protein: CASSLETSGFTGELFF. The CDR3 DNA is TGTGCCAGCAGCTTAGAGACTAGCGGCTTCACCGGGGAGCTGTTTTTT. The chain carries TRBV5-6 and TRBJ2-2, with 9 bases matching TRBD2. With V trimmed by 2 bases and J by 4 bases, 6 bases remained unmatched. Germline-derived CDR1 and CDR2 are SGHDT and YYEEEE. The CDR3 runs 16 residues.

The table lists this clone with a count of one. J is TRBJ1-2 and V is TRBV28, with 9 bases matching TRBD1. The CDR3 is made up of 14 amino acids. With 2 bases clipped from V and 6 bases from J, the junction kept 4 bases outside the gene matches. Germline CDR1 MDHEN, CDR2 SYDVKM. The CDR3 DNA reads TGTGCCAGCAGTTTAATCCGACAGGGGGATGGCTACACCTTC. It is translated as CASSLIRQGDGYTF.

V gene TRBV9 combines with J gene TRBJ2-3; D is possibly TRBD2 (5 bases). The germline V and J ends were trimmed by 2 bases and 6 bases, with 7 bases remaining between them. The CDR3 contains 12 residues. Germline values: CDR1 SGDLS, CDR2 YYNGEE. The CDR3: CASSVGGDTQYF. For the CDR3, the DNA is TGTGCCAGCAGCGTTGGCGGGGATACGCAGTATTTT.

J is TRBJ2-1 and V is TRBV6-1; 7 bases fit TRBD2. Germline values: CDR1 MNHNS, CDR2 SASEGT. The length of the CDR3 is 16 residues. With V trimmed by 4 bases and J by 4 bases, 10 bases remained unmatched. The CDR3 sequence: CASSAIAGGSYNEQFF. The CDR3 nucleotides are TGTGCCAGCAGTGCGATAGCCGGGGGGTCTTACAATGAGCAGTTCTTC.

The V and J genes are TRBV19 and TRBJ1-5; tentative D call: TRBD1 (5 bases). Trimming cost V 3 bases and J 7 bases, with 19 bases left between them. Germline CDR1 reads LNHDA; CDR2 reads SQIVND (reference sequence). The CDR3 sequence is 16 residues long. The CDR3 coding sequence is TGTGCCAGTAGTATTTCGGCCCCAGGGAGAGGCCAGCCCCAGCATTTT. Its translation is CASSISAPGRGQPQHF.